This T cell receptor beta chain came from a study of T-cell memory formation after mild COVID-19. Study context: Largely donor-specific sequence clusters came from two donors. Study results and limitations: CD4+ bias marked clones expanding day 15 to 37, unlike balanced contracting clones. Those CD4+ clones that contracted were mainly in CM and EM (CD8+ ones in EMRA).

This clonotype was found a few times. Its cognate antigen is unknown. Germline loops: CDR1 LGHDT, CDR2 YNNKEL (reference sequence). Trimming took 4 bases from V and 1 from J, leaving 13 bases between them. The CDR3 covers 16 residues. Researchers used 5'RACE with constant-segment primers to make TCR alpha and TCR beta cDNA libraries that carry sample barcodes and UMIs. Via MiXCR, TCRdb re-called the 5' RACE reads, giving one row per CDR3 protein. The sample contains 190,000 or so distinct CDR3 sequences, roughly 30% of which appear only once. The chain combines TRBV3-1 with TRBJ2-2; D is possibly TRBD2 (5 bases). Source material: PBMCs or a T cell subset sorted from them (not recorded which). The TCR originated in an adult woman who had mild COVID-19 (a few samples of this study predate the infection). Cell type and time point are not known. The CDR3 nucleotides are TGTGCCAGCAGCCCAACGGACTGGCTGAACACCGGGGAGCTGTTTTTT. It yields the protein CASSPTDWLNTGELFF.